This T cell receptor (beta chain) was recorded in a study of blood T cell repertoires in COVID-19 (dated by TCRdb to 2018 to 2020). Background for the entire study: Samples covering the acute and convalescent phases of COVID-19 were provided by collaborators in the United States, Italy and Spain. The repertoires were released in a freely available public database meant as a resource for research on the immune response to SARS-CoV-2. Samples were obtained from the ongoing ImmuneRACE study (first 160 participants) and from 1,254 subjects provided by 6 global collaborators. The material from the prospective study consisted of cDNA or gDNA derived from T cells, B-cell-depleted T cells, or PBMCs. HLA class I and class II types, where available, came from metadata supplied by the sample provider rather than from assay-based typing. A de-identified subject ID, COVID-19 status, age in years and sex were almost always included in the sample metadata. Deeply sampled blood TCRbeta repertoires from subjects exposed to, actively infected with, or recovered from COVID-19 were included in the dataset.

The germline V end is reduced by 2 bases and the J end by 2 bases; junction bases left unmatched: 5. Its CDR3 holds 15 amino acids, cysteine through phenylalanine. Only the CDR3 region is kept as DNA, spanning 45 bases read in frame from base 1. CDR1 and CDR2, per the germline V gene, are MNHEY and SVGAGI. As concerns this clone: It lacks a known antigen. Per-nucleotide qualities are absent, and no much larger clonotype sits a single base away.

Whole blood was collected in K2EDTA tubes by collaborating institutions according to the institutions' own protocols. Collaborator samples were shipped for TCRbeta analysis as frozen whole blood, isolated PBMCs, or DNA extracted from either sample type. TCRbeta CDR3 regions were amplified from genomic DNA by means of the immunoSEQ Assay, a bias-controlled multiplex PCR. The authors' pipeline ran thus. Nucleated cell counts per sample were estimated from amplification of reference gene primers within the assay. To quantify the absolute abundance of each unique TCRbeta CDR3 rearrangement, sequence reads were collapsed and filtered. For each sample, productive Simpson clonality was calculated by taking the square root of Simpson's diversity index across productive rearrangements. TCRdb limited this immuneACCESS table to in-frame rearrangements with V and J called. A share of clones is missing; checked studies link under half to unresolved V genes, and the rest is unexplained. D and trimming come from the DNA, and the V and J calls and clone size come from that table. Here the sample has about 56,000 clones; around 92% occur a single time. The ten largest clones add up to over 15% of the sample.

Findings and caveats that apply to the study as a whole: How much clinical and demographic metadata was included differed by source and by participant, and the metadata was provided uncurated.

This receptor was taken from a human donor in a cohort sampled during active COVID-19. The sequence is built from TRBV6-5 and TRBJ2-7, with 8 bases aligning to TRBD1. The sequenced sample consisted of peripheral blood. The CDR3 loop reads CASSYTLGQAYEQYF. The DNA is as follows: TGTGCCAGCAGTTACACTTTGGGACAGGCCTACGAGCAGTACTTC.